This T cell receptor (beta chain) appears in the sequencing data of a study of post-analysis software for immune sequencing data. Overall study results and limits: Patients showed TRBV5-6, TRBV5-1 and TRBV20-1 among roughly 5 TRBV segments more frequent than in controls.

V was shortened by 6 bases and J by 2 bases, with 12 bases between the two germline ends. CDR3 size: 14 residues. Germline loops: CDR1 SGHTA, CDR2 FQGTGA. Included in the TCR beta cDNA libraries were unique molecular identifiers. MiXCR, run by TCRdb on the PCR reads, gives a single entry per CDR3 protein. The table lists 700,000 to 900,000 distinct CDR3 sequences, around 42% of them singletons. This clonotype was seen more than once but under ten times. Its antigen is not identified. The J gene is TRBJ2-3, the V gene TRBV7-3; possibly TRBD2 for D (5 bases). The sequenced sample was blood. The TCR comes from a girl aged 10 to 17 with multiple sclerosis. The CDR3 region is CASSSEWPTDTQYF. The DNA for the CDR3 is TGTGCCAGCAGTAGCGAGTGGCCCACAGATACGCAGTATTTT.